The 24 T cell receptor beta chains below come from one sample, sequenced in a study of identical twins. Each CDR3 protein gets one entry after TCRdb re-called the 5' RACE reads with MiXCR. Of hundreds of thousands of distinct CDR3 sequences detected, about 12% appear once; the ten largest clones hold roughly 1.5%. These data were also reused for a study on yellow fever vaccine responses in identical twins.

Sequencing was performed on PBMCs. These receptors originate from a woman under 30 in good health.

This clonotype was recorded a few times. V and J are TRBV20-1 and TRBJ1-1; D gene uncertain. Trimming took off 1 base at V and 5 bases at J, with 11 bases between the two ends. This CDR3 has 13 residues. Germline V CDR1 and CDR2: DFQATT, SNEGSKA (reference sequence). The CDR3 DNA reads as TGCAGTGCTAGAGCTGAGGGATTAACTGAAGCTTTCTTT. Its translation is CSARAEGLTEAFF.

DNA of the CDR3: TGCGCCAGCAGCTCGCTCAATCGGTTAAACACTGAAGCTTTCTTT. Residues: CASSSLNRLNTEAFF. The chain employs TRBV5-1 and TRBJ1-1, with D unresolved. CDR3 length: 15 residues. Looked up from germline, CDR1 is SGHRS and CDR2 is YFSETQ. The germline V and J ends were trimmed by 3 bases and 2 bases, with 14 bases remaining between them. The entire variable domain, with the rest obtained from reference TRBV5-1 and TRBJ1-1, is as follows: KAGVTQTPRYLIKTRGQQVTLSCSPISGHRSVSWYQQTPGQGLQFLFEYFSETQRNKGNFPGRFSGRQFSNSRSEMNVSTLELGDSALYLCASSSLNRLNTEAFFGQGTRLTVV.

The chain carries TRBV14 and TRBJ2-2; no reliable D call. CDR3 length equals 15 residues. Trimming cost V 1 base and J 5 bases, with 11 bases left between them. In germline, CDR1 is SGHDN, CDR2 FVKESK. The CDR3: CASSQGVVATGELFF. The CDR3 DNA reads as TGTGCCAGCAGCCAAGGGGTAGTTGCAACCGGGGAGCTGTTTTTT.

In its sample, this clonotype was seen many times. The chain links TRBV5-1 to TRBJ2-1; 7 nucleotides match TRBD1. Germline CDR1 SGHRS, CDR2 YFSETQ. The CDR3 totals 16 residues. With V trimmed by 3 bases and J by 7 bases, 13 bases remained unmatched. This chain's CDR3 is CASSYQGSRGLNEQFF. Here the CDR3 DNA reads TGCGCCAGCAGCTACCAAGGGTCAAGGGGGCTTAATGAGCAGTTCTTC.

This clonotype was counted at least ten times. The rearrangement joins TRBV3-1 to TRBJ2-1; D might be TRBD1 (8 bases). The V end lost 3 bases, the J end lost 8 bases, and 20 bases lay between the germline ends. Germline V CDR1 and CDR2: LGHDT, YNNKEL (reference sequence). This CDR3 is 16 amino acids long. The CDR3 DNA is TGTGCCAGCAGCCACCGACAGGGGAGGGCCTTCGATGAGCAGTTCTTC. Its protein is CASSHRQGRAFDEQFF.

This clonotype was seen at least ten times. This chain links TRBV12-3 or TRBV12-4 with TRBJ2-1, with 7 bases aligning to TRBD1. The ends lost 1 base at V and 7 bases at J; junction bases unmatched: 4. CDR3 length: 14 amino acids. The CDR3 nucleotides are TGTGCCAGCAGTTTAGTGTCACAGGGGAATGAGCAGTTCTTC. This translates into CASSLVSQGNEQFF.

This clonotype was detected ten times or more. The gene calls are TRBV25-1 and TRBJ2-1; a possible D gene is TRBD2 (6 bases). The ends were cut back, 1 base at V and 5 bases at J, with 15 bases in the middle. The germline V gene has CDR1 MGHDK and CDR2 SYGVNS. The CDR3 runs to 16 residues. The CDR3: CASSESGDGEDNEQFF. The CDR3 bases are TGTGCCAGCAGTGAATCGGGGGACGGAGAAGACAATGAGCAGTTCTTC. Full variable domain (rest looked up from reference TRBV25-1 and TRBJ2-1): EADIYQTPRYLVIGTGKKITLECSQTMGHDKMYWYQQDPGMELHLIHYSYGVNSTEKGDLSSESTVSRIRTEHFPLTLESARPSHTSQYLCASSESGDGEDNEQFFGPGTRLTVL.

V gene TRBV4-1 combines with J gene TRBJ1-1; D gene ambiguous. The CDR3 totals 15 residues. Trimming cost V 2 bases and J 2 bases, with 12 bases left between them. The V gene's germline CDR1 is MGHRA and CDR2 YSYEKL. The CDR3, as DNA: TGCGCCAGCAGCCAATTCAGCGAGTTAAACACTGAAGCTTTCTTT. Protein product: CASSQFSELNTEAFF.

This clonotype was seen at least ten times. The V call is TRBV9, the J call TRBJ1-1, with D tentatively TRBD1 (6 bases). The CDR3 has 14 amino acids. Looked up from germline, CDR1 is SGDLS and CDR2 is YYNGEE. Trimming removed 4 bases from V and 8 bases from J, with 18 bases in between. The chain's CDR3 is CASSPPLDSQEAFF. The CDR3 nucleotides are TGTGCCAGCAGCCCCCCCCTGGACAGCCAAGAAGCTTTCTTT.

This clonotype was found a few times. This chain uses TRBV10-3 with TRBJ2-3, with D perhaps given as TRBD1 or TRBD2 (5 bases each). Deletions cut 10 bases from V and 0 bases from J, with 8 bases between. Germline V lookup: CDR1 ENHRY, CDR2 SYGVKD. The CDR3 length is 12 residues. CDR3 in DNA: TGTGCCAGCTGGGGGAGCACAGATACGCAGTATTTT. Protein product: CASWGSTDTQYF.

The V call is TRBV5-5, the J call TRBJ2-5; a weak D match, TRBD1 (5 bases). Trimming stripped 0 bases from V and 2 bases from J, with 11 bases between. The V gene's germline CDR1 is SGHKS and CDR2 YYEKEE (reference sequence). The CDR3 consists of 15 residues. As DNA, the CDR3 is TGTGCCAGCAGCTTGGGGGCTAGGGGTCAAGAGACCCAGTACTTC. Encoded protein: CASSLGARGQETQYF.

Concerning this clonotype itself: A clone one base away is much larger, so this may be a read error. The CDR3 region has the DNA TGCAGTGCTAGAGTAGTCGGCAACGCAGATACGCAGTATTTT. This sequence encodes CSARVVGNADTQYF. This chain connects TRBV20-1 to TRBJ2-3; D gene unclear. CDR3 length: 14 amino acids. Germline CDR1 is DFQATT and CDR2 is SNEGSKA (reference sequence). V was trimmed by 1 base and J by 4 bases, leaving 12 bases between them.

This clonotype came up a few times. The chain employs TRBV20-1 and TRBJ2-1; TRBD2 aligns across 10 bases. This CDR3 is built from 19 residues. Germline lookup yields CDR1 DFQATT and CDR2 SNEGSKA (reference sequence). The V and J ends lost 1 base and 6 bases, in that order; junction bases with no gene match: 18. CDR3 in DNA: TGCAGTGCTAGAGGTGTCCCTAGCGGGGGCGCAAGGTGGTCCAATGAGCAGTTCTTC. Translating gives CSARGVPSGGARWSNEQFF.

This clonotype was recorded a few times. The chain combines TRBV12-5 with TRBJ2-1; D call uncertain. Germline CDR1 LGHNT, CDR2 FRNRAP. The CDR3 runs to 15 residues. Between the trimmed V and J ends, which lost 5 bases and 6 bases, there was a span of 17 bases. The CDR3: CASGNSILTLNEQFF. The CDR3 DNA reads as TGTGCTAGTGGTAATTCGATCCTTACCCTCAATGAGCAGTTCTTC.

This chain connects TRBV9 to TRBJ1-1; D gene unclear. V lost 0 bases to trimming and J lost 0 bases, with 9 bases between them. The CDR3 is 15 residues long. Germline V CDR1 and CDR2: SGDLS, YYNGEE. The CDR3 region is CASSVDGGMNTEAFF. The DNA for the CDR3 is TGTGCCAGCAGCGTAGATGGAGGAATGAACACTGAAGCTTTCTTT.

This clonotype was picked up a small number of times. The chain combines TRBV5-6 with TRBJ2-1, with TRBD2 matching 8 bases. Germline values: CDR1 SGHDT, CDR2 YYEEEE. Unmatched junction bases numbered 16, after V lost 5 bases and J lost 0 bases. This CDR3 is built from 19 residues. This chain's CDR3 is CASRGLGPLADSSYNEQFF. CDR3 sequence (DNA): TGTGCCAGCAGGGGGTTAGGTCCACTAGCGGATAGCTCCTACAATGAGCAGTTCTTC.

The V and J genes are TRBV29-1 and TRBJ1-1, with unresolved D. Germline CDR1 is SQVTM and CDR2 is ANQGSEA. The CDR3 runs to 11 residues. The ends were cut back, 7 bases at V and 9 bases at J, with 15 bases in the middle. The CDR3 DNA reads TGCAGCGACACCCCCGGTTTCAAAGCTTTCTTT. Protein product: CSDTPGFKAFF.

This clonotype occurred a few times. The chain has TRBV29-1 and TRBJ1-1; TRBD1 might be the D (6 bases). Trimming took 6 bases from V and 5 from J, leaving 16 bases between them. This CDR3 comprises 13 residues. Germline V CDR1 and CDR2: SQVTM, ANQGSEA. Here the CDR3 reads CSVGGRMWTEAFF. The CDR3 DNA follows: TGCAGCGTGGGGGGGCGCATGTGGACTGAAGCTTTCTTT. Full variable domain (rest looked up from reference TRBV29-1 and TRBJ1-1): SAVISQKPSRDICQRGTSLTIQCQVDSQVTMMFWYRQQPGQSLTLIATANQGSEATYESGFVIDKFPISRPNLTFSTLTVSNMSPEDSSIYLCSVGGRMWTEAFFGQGTRLTVV.

This clonotype was recorded at least ten times. The CDR3 DNA is TGTGCCAGCAGCAAGACCGACAGGGGCCCCGAAGAGACCCAGTACTTC. This gives the protein CASSKTDRGPEETQYF. This chain connects TRBV21-1 to TRBJ2-5; the D segment call TRBD1 is taken from the table without a DNA check. TRBV21-1 is recorded as a pseudogene. The CDR3 has 16 amino acids.

This clonotype was counted only a few times. The chain is built from TRBV28 and TRBJ1-5; no clear D. Trimming took off 6 bases at V and 3 bases at J, with 12 bases between the two ends. The V gene's germline CDR1 is MDHEN and CDR2 SYDVKM. This CDR3 has 14 amino acids. CDR3 region: CASSPGPINQPQHF. In nucleotides, the CDR3 is TGTGCCAGCAGCCCCGGACCGATCAATCAGCCCCAGCATTTT.

This chain links TRBV2 with TRBJ1-2, with D tentatively TRBD1 (5 bases). The V end was cut by 7 bases, the J end by 0 bases, with 9 bases between. The germline V gene has CDR1 SNHLY and CDR2 FYNNEI. This CDR3 region has 13 residues. CDR3 protein: CASNPGPNYGYTF. CDR3 nucleotide sequence: TGTGCCAGCAACCCAGGGCCTAACTATGGCTACACCTTC. Full variable domain (remainder filled in from reference TRBV2 and TRBJ1-2): EPEVTQTPSHQVTQMGQEVILRCVPISNHLYFYWYRQILGQKVEFLVSFYNNEISEKSEIFDDQFSVERPDGSNFTLKIRSTKLEDSAMYFCASNPGPNYGYTFGSGTRLTVV.

This clonotype occurred many times. The chain carries TRBV24-1 and TRBJ1-2; 7 bases align to TRBD1. Trimming removed 5 bases from V and 5 bases from J; junction bases left unmatched: 13. CDR1 KGHDR and CDR2 SFDVKD come from the germline V gene. The length of the CDR3 is 16 residues. CDR3 nucleotides: TGTGCCACCAGTGGACCGAACGTGCAGGGGGGATATGGCTACACCTTC. Amino acid sequence: CATSGPNVQGGYGYTF.

The V call is TRBV29-1, the J call TRBJ2-1, with 13 bases matching TRBD2. With V trimmed by 3 bases and J by 10 bases, 9 bases remained unmatched. The CDR3 is made up of 15 amino acids. Germline V lookup: CDR1 SQVTM, CDR2 ANQGSEA. The CDR3 DNA follows: TGCAGCGTTGACCATACTAGCGGGAGGGCCGCGGAGCAGTTCTTC. Translated: CSVDHTSGRAAEQFF.

The J gene is TRBJ2-3, the V gene TRBV10-2; 13 bases match TRBD2. In germline, CDR1 is WSHSY, CDR2 SAAADI. The CDR3 contains 15 residues. The V segment lost 6 bases and the J segment 2 bases; nucleotides outside the gene matches: 2. The CDR3 protein is CASRGTSGTTDTQYF. The CDR3, as DNA: TGCGCCAGCAGGGGGACTAGCGGGACCACAGATACGCAGTATTTT.